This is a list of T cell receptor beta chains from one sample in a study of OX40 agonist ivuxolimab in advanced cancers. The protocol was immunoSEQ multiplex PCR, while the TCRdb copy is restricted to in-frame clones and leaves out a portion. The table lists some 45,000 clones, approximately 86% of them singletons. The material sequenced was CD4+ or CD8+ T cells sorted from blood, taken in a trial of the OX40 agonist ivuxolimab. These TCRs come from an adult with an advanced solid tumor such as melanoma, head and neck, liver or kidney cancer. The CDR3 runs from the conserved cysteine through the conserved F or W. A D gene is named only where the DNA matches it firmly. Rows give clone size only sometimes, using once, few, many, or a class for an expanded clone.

TGTGCCAGCAGTTCAGACTTCTACAATGAGCAGTTCTTC | CASSSDFYNEQFF | . | TRBJ2-1 | TRBV27 | .
TGTGCCAGCAGCTCAGACAGGGGTTCGCGGGAGCTGTTTTTT | CASSSDRGSRELFF | . | TRBJ2-2 | TRBV7-7 | TRBD1
TGTGCCAGCAGTTCGGGAGAAGCTTTCTTT | CASSSGEAFF | . | TRBJ1-1 | TRBV2 | .
TGCGCCAGCAGTGACGGTGTCGAGACAGGGCCCCACGAGCAGTACTTC | CASSDGVETGPHEQYF | . | TRBJ2-7 | TRBV10-1 | TRBD1
TGCGCCAGCAGCTTGGCTGGGGGGCCGGGGACTGAAGCTTTCTTT | CASSLAGGPGTEAFF | . | TRBJ1-1 | TRBV5-1 | .
TGTGCCAGCAGCTTAGGACAGTCTTACGAGCAGTACTTC | CASSLGQSYEQYF | few | TRBJ2-7 | TRBV13 | .
TGTGCCAGCTCACCACGAGGAGAAGGCGGGCAGTTCTTC | CASSPRGEGGQFF | . | TRBJ2-1 | TRBV18 | .
TGCGCCAGCAGCCAAGAAGGAGGGGTACTGGGGGACTACGAGCAGTACTTC | CASSQEGGVLGDYEQYF | . | TRBJ2-7 | TRBV4-3 | .
TGTGCCAGCAGCTTAGCGACTAGCGGGGGGGCCAATGAGCAGTTCTTC | CASSLATSGGANEQFF | once | TRBJ2-1 | TRBV7-6 | TRBD2
TGTGCCAGCAGCTCGGGGACACTAGGCACAGATACGCAGTATTTT | CASSSGTLGTDTQYF | once | TRBJ2-3 | TRBV7-9 | .
TGTGTCAGAAGCTCTTGTACCCCGGGACAGGGAGGTGGCTACACCTTC | CVRSSCTPGQGGGYTF | . | TRBJ1-2 | TRBV7-5 | .
TGTGCCAGCAGTTTAGCCCGACAGGGTAACTCACCCCTCCACTTT | CASSLARQGNSPLHF | . | TRBJ1-6 | TRBV27 | TRBD1
TGTGCCAGCAACCCTTGGGGGGCCCAAAGGGAGCAGTTCTTC | CASNPWGAQREQFF | . | TRBJ2-1 | TRBV9 | .
TGTGCCAGCAGTTATTCGAATCGGGTAACTGAAGCTTTCTTT | CASSYSNRVTEAFF | . | TRBJ1-1 | TRBV6-5 | .
TGTGCCAGCAAGGACTTCTCCTACAATGAGCAGTTCTTC | CASKDFSYNEQFF | . | TRBJ2-1 | TRBV11-1 | .
TGTGCCAGCAGTTACTCATCGGGGGGCGCGCACTATGGCTACACCTTC | CASSYSSGGAHYGYTF | once | TRBJ1-2 | TRBV6-5 | .
TGTGCCAGCAGCGCCGGTGACGGCTATGGCTACACCTTC | CASSAGDGYGYTF | . | TRBJ1-2 | TRBV9 | .
TGTGCCAGCAGTTCAGGGTCTGGAAACACCATATATTTT | CASSSGSGNTIYF | . | TRBJ1-3 | TRBV7-8 | .
TGTGCCAGCAGCGTTGGGACTAGCGCGGATTTGGACTTC | CASSVGTSADLDF | . | TRBJ2-7 | TRBV9 | TRBD2
TGTGCCAGCAGCGCCGGGACAGCGAATGAGCAGTTCTTC | CASSAGTANEQFF | . | TRBJ2-1 | TRBV7-6 | TRBD1
TGTGCCAGCAGCGTAGGTGGACCCGGGGGTTTCGAAGCTTTCTTT | CASSVGGPGGFEAFF | . | TRBJ1-1 | TRBV9 | .
TGTGCCAGCAGCTCTCAGGACAATGAGCAGTTCTTC | CASSSQDNEQFF | . | TRBJ2-1 | TRBV11-2 | .